This passage covers 12 T cell receptor beta chains from one sample sequenced in a study of identical twins. TCRdb independently ran MiXCR on the 5' RACE reads; one entry per CDR3 protein. The sample includes about 920,000 distinct CDR3 sequences, 9% to 15% of them seen just once. These same records also appear under a second study, on yellow fever vaccine responses in identical twins.

Sequences were obtained from PBMCs. These TCRs come from a woman between 18 and 29 years old in good health.

In this sample, this clonotype turned up a few times. The chain is built from TRBV7-9 and TRBJ2-7, with 12 bases that match TRBD1. Looked up from germline, CDR1 is SEHNR and CDR2 is FQNEAQ (reference sequence). The CDR3 is 14 residues long. The V and J ends lost 8 bases and 1 base, in that order; junction bases with no gene match: 3. The CDR3 coding sequence is TGTGCCAGCGGGACAGGGGGCAATTCCTACGAGCAGTACGTC. Translated: CASGTGGNSYEQYV.

CDR3 amino acids: CASKKQGSYEQFF. The CDR3 DNA follows: TGTGCCAGCAAGAAACAGGGTTCATATGAGCAGTTCTTC. The rearrangement links TRBV6-1 to TRBJ2-1; the D gene is possibly TRBD1 (6 bases). The CDR3 has 13 amino acids. The V gene lost 7 bases and the J gene lost 8 bases, with 15 bases spanning the gap. Germline V gene sequence: CDR1 MNHNS, CDR2 SASEGT.

This clonotype was detected a few times. The genes are TRBV29-1 and TRBJ2-5; the D is unclear. This CDR3 spans 15 amino acids. V lost 4 bases and J 1 base, leaving 16 bases between the germline ends. Germline V gives CDR1 SQVTM, CDR2 ANQGSEA. The CDR3 is CSVASLSWGQETQYF. The CDR3 DNA reads TGCAGCGTTGCGAGCCTATCCTGGGGCCAAGAGACCCAGTACTTC.

The V gene is TRBV19, the J gene TRBJ2-1; 8 bases are a match to TRBD2. The junction had 11 bases not matched to a gene; V was cut back by 6 bases and J by 4 bases. The CDR3 covers 16 residues. Per the germline V gene, CDR1 is LNHDA and CDR2 is SQIVND (reference sequence). The CDR3 sequence: CASRALAGRRYNEQFF. CDR3 DNA: TGTGCCAGTAGGGCATTAGCGGGAAGAAGGTACAATGAGCAGTTCTTC.

V usage is TRBV28 and J usage is TRBJ1-6; 7 positions agree with TRBD1. CDR1 and CDR2 from the germline V gene are MDHEN and SYDVKM. Unmatched junction bases numbered 13, after V lost 7 bases and J lost 13 bases. This CDR3 has 14 residues. Written as DNA, the CDR3 is TGTGCCAGCACCCAAGGACAGGCCCTTACTCCCCTCCACTTT. The encoded protein is CASTQGQALTPLHF.

The V call is TRBV27, the J call TRBJ2-7; D possibly corresponds to TRBD1 (5 bases). V was shortened by 2 bases and J by 3 bases, with 11 bases between the two germline ends. CDR1 MNHEY and CDR2 SMNVEV come from the germline V gene (reference sequence). The CDR3 has 14 amino acids. The CDR3: CASSLAGFNYEQYF. CDR3 nucleotides: TGTGCCAGCAGTTTAGCAGGGTTCAACTACGAGCAGTACTTC.

The V and J genes are TRBV20-1 and TRBJ2-3; the D gene is possibly TRBD2 (5 bases). The V end lost 4 bases, the J end lost 7 bases, and 12 bases lay between the germline ends. The CDR3 covers 12 residues. Germline lookup yields CDR1 DFQATT and CDR2 SNEGSKA (reference sequence). As DNA, the CDR3 is TGCAGTGCTACCTCACCGGGGAATACGCAGTATTTT. This translates into CSATSPGNTQYF.

The table lists this clonotype with many counts. CDR3 in DNA: TGTGCCAGCAGTTCCAGCTTCGGCTACGAGCAGTACTTC. This sequence encodes CASSSSFGYEQYF. The chain has TRBV12-3 or TRBV12-4 and TRBJ2-7, with D unresolved. The CDR3 is made up of 13 amino acids. Trimming removed 4 bases at V and 3 bases at J, with 10 bases between.

V and J are TRBV11-2 and TRBJ2-7; D ambiguous. There are 14 residues in the CDR3. Germline V gives CDR1 SGHAT, CDR2 FQNNGV. Deletions cut 5 bases from V and 4 bases from J, with 15 bases between. The CDR3 sequence is CASSLPARLYEQYV. CDR3 nucleotides: TGTGCCAGCAGCCTTCCGGCCCGCTTGTACGAGCAGTACGTC.

This clonotype was detected a few times. The chain employs TRBV20-1 and TRBJ1-1; D gene unclear. V was cut by 6 bases and J by 1 base, with 12 bases left in between. The CDR3 has 13 residues. CDR1 is DFQATT, CDR2 SNEGSKA, per germline (reference sequence). DNA of the CDR3: TGCAGTGCCCCCGGAGAGGGGAACACTGAAGCTTTCTTT. It is translated as CSAPGEGNTEAFF.

The gene calls are TRBV12-3 or TRBV12-4 and TRBJ2-1, with 8 bases lining up with TRBD1. The CDR3 has 18 amino acids. V trimming: 4 bases; J trimming: 0 bases; junction bases outside the gene matches: 11. CDR3 sequence reads: CASSSKLNRGSSYNEQFF. The CDR3 DNA sequence: TGTGCCAGCAGTTCCAAACTCAACAGGGGGAGCTCCTACAATGAGCAGTTCTTC.

J is TRBJ1-4 and V is TRBV2; D gene ambiguous. V lost 6 bases and J lost 8, with 16 bases in between. The germline CDR1 and CDR2 sequences are SNHLY and FYNNEI. This CDR3 has 14 residues. CDR3 bases: TGTGCCAGCAGAGCAGGTCCACCCTGGGAAAAACTGTTTTTT. It translates to CASRAGPPWEKLFF.